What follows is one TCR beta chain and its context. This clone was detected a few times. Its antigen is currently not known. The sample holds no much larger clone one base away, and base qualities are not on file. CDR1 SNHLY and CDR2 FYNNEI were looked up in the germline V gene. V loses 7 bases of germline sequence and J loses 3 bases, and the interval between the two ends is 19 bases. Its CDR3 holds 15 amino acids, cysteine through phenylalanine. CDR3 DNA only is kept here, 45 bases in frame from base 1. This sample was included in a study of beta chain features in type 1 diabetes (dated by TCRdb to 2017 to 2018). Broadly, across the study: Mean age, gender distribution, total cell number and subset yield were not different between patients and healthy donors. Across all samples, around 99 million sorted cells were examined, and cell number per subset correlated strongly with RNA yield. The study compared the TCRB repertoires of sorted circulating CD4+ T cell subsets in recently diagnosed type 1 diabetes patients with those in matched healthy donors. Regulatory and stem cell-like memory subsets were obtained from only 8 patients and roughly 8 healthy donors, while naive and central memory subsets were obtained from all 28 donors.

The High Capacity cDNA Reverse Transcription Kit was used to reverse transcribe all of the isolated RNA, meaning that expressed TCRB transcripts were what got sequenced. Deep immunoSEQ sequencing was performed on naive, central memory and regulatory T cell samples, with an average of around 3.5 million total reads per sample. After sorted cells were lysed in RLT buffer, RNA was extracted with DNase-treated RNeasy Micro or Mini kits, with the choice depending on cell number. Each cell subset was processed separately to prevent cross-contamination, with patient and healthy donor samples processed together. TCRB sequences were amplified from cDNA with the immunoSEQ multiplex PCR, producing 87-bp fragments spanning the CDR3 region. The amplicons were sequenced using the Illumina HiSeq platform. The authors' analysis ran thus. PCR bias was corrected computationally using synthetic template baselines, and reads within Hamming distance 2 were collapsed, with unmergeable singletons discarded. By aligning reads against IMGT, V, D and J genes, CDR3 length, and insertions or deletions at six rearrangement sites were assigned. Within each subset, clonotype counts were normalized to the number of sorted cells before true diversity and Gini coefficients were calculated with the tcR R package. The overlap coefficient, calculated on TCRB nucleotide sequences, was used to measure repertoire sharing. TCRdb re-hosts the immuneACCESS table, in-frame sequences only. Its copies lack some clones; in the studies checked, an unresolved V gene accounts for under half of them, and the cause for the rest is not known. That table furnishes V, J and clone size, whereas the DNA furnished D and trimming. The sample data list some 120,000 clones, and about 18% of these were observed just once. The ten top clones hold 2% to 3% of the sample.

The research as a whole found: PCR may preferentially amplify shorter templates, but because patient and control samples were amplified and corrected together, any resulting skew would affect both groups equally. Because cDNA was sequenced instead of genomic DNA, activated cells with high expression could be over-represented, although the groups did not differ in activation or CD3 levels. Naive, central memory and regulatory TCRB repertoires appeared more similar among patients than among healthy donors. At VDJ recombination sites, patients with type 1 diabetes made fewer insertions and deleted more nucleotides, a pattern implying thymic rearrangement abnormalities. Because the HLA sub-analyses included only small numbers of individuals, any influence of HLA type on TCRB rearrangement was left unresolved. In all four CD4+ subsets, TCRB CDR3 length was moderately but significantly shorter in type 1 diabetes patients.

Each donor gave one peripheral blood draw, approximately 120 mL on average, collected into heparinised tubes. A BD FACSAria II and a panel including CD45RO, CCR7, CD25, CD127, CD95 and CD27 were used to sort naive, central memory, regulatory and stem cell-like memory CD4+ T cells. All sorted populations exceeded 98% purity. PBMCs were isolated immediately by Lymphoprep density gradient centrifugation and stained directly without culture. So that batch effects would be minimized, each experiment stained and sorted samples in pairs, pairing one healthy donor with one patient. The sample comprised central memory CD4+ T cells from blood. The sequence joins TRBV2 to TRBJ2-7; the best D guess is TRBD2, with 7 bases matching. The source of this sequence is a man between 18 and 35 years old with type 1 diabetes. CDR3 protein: CASNAGGGSGYEQYF. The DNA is TGTGCCAGCAACGCCGGCGGGGGCTCGGGCTACGAGCAGTACTTC. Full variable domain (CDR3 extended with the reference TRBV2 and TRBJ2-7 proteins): EPEVTQTPSHQVTQMGQEVILRCVPISNHLYFYWYRQILGQKVEFLVSFYNNEISEKSEIFDDQFSVERPDGSNFTLKIRSTKLEDSAMYFCASNAGGGSGYEQYFGPGTRLTVT.